Reported below is one TCR beta chain. This entry comes from a study of beta chain features in type 1 diabetes. For the study at large: There was similarity between patients and healthy donors in age, gender and cell yields. Examination spanned over 85,000,000 sorted cells from all samples.

The CDR3 consists of 15 residues. V gave up 7 bases and J gave up 4 bases; unmatched junction bases: 6. Looked up from germline, CDR1 is LNHDA and CDR2 is SQIVND (reference sequence). The single heparinised draw taken from each donor contained about 100 mL of blood on average. Sorting with CD45RO/CCR7/CD25/CD127/CD95/CD27 yielded naive, central memory, regulatory and stem-like memory CD4+ cells. Isolated RNA was reverse transcribed in full, so expressed TCRB transcripts were sequenced. The table came from immunoSEQ multiplex PCR; TCRdb's copy has only in-frame clones and leaves some out. The data show 130,000 to 150,000 clones, 9.2% seen once.

This receptor was obtained from a young man in good health. Material: central memory CD4+ T cells from blood. The chain is built from TRBV19 and TRBJ2-2; 10 nucleotides agree with TRBD1. DNA for the CDR3: TGTGCCAGTACCCGGGACAGGGGAACCACCGGGGAGCTGTTTTTT. This translates into CASTRDRGTTGELFF.